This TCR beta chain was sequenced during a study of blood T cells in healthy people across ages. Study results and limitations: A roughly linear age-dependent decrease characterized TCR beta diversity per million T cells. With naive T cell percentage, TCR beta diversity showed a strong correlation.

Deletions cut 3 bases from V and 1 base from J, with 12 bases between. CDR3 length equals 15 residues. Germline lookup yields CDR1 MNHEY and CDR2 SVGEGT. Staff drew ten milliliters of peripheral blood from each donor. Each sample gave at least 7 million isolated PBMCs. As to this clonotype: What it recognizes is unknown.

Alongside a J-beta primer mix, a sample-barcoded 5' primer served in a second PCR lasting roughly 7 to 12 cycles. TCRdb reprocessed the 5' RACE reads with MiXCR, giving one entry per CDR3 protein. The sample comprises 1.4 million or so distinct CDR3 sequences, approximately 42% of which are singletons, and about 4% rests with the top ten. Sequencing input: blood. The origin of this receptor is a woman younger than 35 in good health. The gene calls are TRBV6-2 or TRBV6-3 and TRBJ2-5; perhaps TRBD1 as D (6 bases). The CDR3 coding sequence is TGTGCCAGCAGTTATACAGGGCCTCTCCAAGAGACCCAGTACTTC. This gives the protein CASSYTGPLQETQYF.